The 10 T cell receptor beta chains reported below all come from one sample, sequenced in a study of cytomegalovirus exposure and HLA in healthy donors. The primer mix had 60 Vbeta and 13 Jbeta primers. Sequencing was performed with immunoSEQ multiplex PCR; in TCRdb, only in-frame clones are kept and a portion is missing. Among some 150,000 clones listed, around 65% were seen once. The material sequenced was PBMCs. The receptor set was obtained from a woman aged 25 to 45 in good health and CMV-seropositive.

This CDR3 reads CASSAGDTEAFF. The CDR3 region has the DNA TGTGCCAGCTCGGCAGGGGACACTGAAGCTTTCTTT. V and J are TRBV18 and TRBJ1-1; possible D gene TRBD1, 6 bases. This CDR3 is 12 amino acids long. Germline V gene sequence: CDR1 KGHSH, CDR2 LQKENI. V gave up 6 bases and J gave up 3 bases, with 8 bases separating them.

CDR3 loop: CASSNRVSTEAFF. The CDR3 DNA follows: TGTGCCAGCAGCAACAGGGTGTCCACTGAAGCTTTCTTT. J is TRBJ1-1 and V is TRBV6-5, with a tentative D call TRBD1 (6 bases). The CDR3 loop spans 13 amino acids. Germline values: CDR1 MNHEY, CDR2 SVGAGI. V was cut by 6 bases and J by 4 bases, with 12 bases left in between.

This clone showed up just a few times. This rearrangement joins TRBV7-9 to TRBJ1-4; D not resolved. CDR3 size: 15 residues. In germline, CDR1 is SEHNR, CDR2 FQNEAQ (reference sequence). V was cut by 4 bases and J by 10 bases, with 19 bases left in between. CDR3 sequence reads: CASSSSDNQAGKLFF. The CDR3 DNA reads as TGTGCCAGCAGCTCCTCAGATAATCAGGCCGGAAAACTGTTTTTT.

The chain employs TRBV5-1 and TRBJ2-3; the match to TRBD2 covers 9 bases. With 5 bases clipped from V and 2 bases from J, the junction kept 3 bases outside the gene matches. The germline V gene has CDR1 SGHRS and CDR2 YFSETQ. CDR3 length: 14 amino acids. The CDR3 DNA reads TGCGCCAGCAGGCGGGGGGGCCCCACAGATACGCAGTATTTT. Its protein product is CASRRGGPTDTQYF.

The J gene is TRBJ1-1, the V gene TRBV5-4; no reliable D call. Trimming removed 0 bases from V and 4 bases from J, with 7 bases in between. The germline V gene encodes CDR1 SGHNT and CDR2 YYREEE (reference sequence). The CDR3 has 13 residues. The CDR3 region has the DNA TGTGCCAGCAGCTTGGGGTTGAGCACTGAAGCTTTCTTT. Translating it yields CASSLGLSTEAFF.

V gene TRBV29-1 combines with J gene TRBJ2-7; tentatively, D is TRBD1 (6 bases). The CDR3 has 14 residues. The V end was cut by 0 bases, the J end by 5 bases, with 14 bases between. Germline values: CDR1 SQVTM, CDR2 ANQGSEA. The CDR3 protein is CSVEDIQQGNEQYF. Written as DNA, the CDR3 is TGCAGCGTTGAAGATATCCAGCAGGGGAACGAGCAGTACTTC.

This clone was found a few times. The CDR3 coding sequence is TGTGCCACCCGTCGCGGGGAACCAACAGATACGCAGTATTTT. It specifies CATRRGEPTDTQYF. The chain employs TRBV15 and TRBJ2-3, with a tentative D call TRBD2 (6 bases). V was cut by 8 bases and J by 3 bases, with 15 bases left in between. The CDR3 is 14 residues long. Germline CDR1 and CDR2: LNHNV and YYDKDF (reference sequence).

This clone was found a few times. The chain joins TRBV2 to TRBJ2-3, with 9 bases identical to TRBD1. CDR1 SNHLY and CDR2 FYNNEI come from the germline V gene. The J segment lost 2 bases and the V segment lost 6 bases, leaving 9 bases of the junction unmatched. The CDR3 consists of 16 residues. In DNA form, the CDR3 reads TGTGCCAGCAGCGTGGACAGGGGCGTGTACACAGATACGCAGTATTTT. Translation gives CASSVDRGVYTDTQYF.

This clone was picked up one time. This sequence joins TRBV10-3 and TRBJ2-7; possibly TRBD1 for D (6 bases). Germline values: CDR1 ENHRY, CDR2 SYGVKD. This CDR3 region has 13 residues. The V end lost 5 bases, the J end lost 0 bases, and 8 bases lay between the germline ends. CDR3: CAISLDSSYEQYF. The CDR3 DNA follows: TGTGCCATCAGTCTGGACAGCTCCTACGAGCAGTACTTC.

V is TRBV2 and J is TRBJ1-1; D unresolved. The V gene's germline CDR1 is SNHLY and CDR2 FYNNEI. CDR3 length equals 12 residues. V was pared by 6 bases and J by 5 bases, with 10 bases between. The CDR3 region has the DNA TGTGCCAGCAGGGATTCACTAACTGAAGCTTTCTTT. Amino acid sequence: CASRDSLTEAFF.